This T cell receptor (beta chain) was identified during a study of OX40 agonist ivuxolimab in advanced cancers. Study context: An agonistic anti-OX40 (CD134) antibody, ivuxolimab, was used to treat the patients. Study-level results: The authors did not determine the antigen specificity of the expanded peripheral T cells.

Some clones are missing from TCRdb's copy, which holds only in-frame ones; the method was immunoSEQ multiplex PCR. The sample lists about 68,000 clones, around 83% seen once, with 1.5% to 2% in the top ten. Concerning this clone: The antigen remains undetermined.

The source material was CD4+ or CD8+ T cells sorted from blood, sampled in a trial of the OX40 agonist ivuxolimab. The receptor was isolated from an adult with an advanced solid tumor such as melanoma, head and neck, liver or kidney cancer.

The DNA for the CDR3 is TGTGCCAGCAGCTCGGGACTAGCGGGAGGTATTTCTAGCACAGATACGCAGTATTTT. Residues: CASSSGLAGGISSTDTQYF. V and J are TRBV5-6 and TRBJ2-3, with 15 bases fitting TRBD2. CDR1 is SGHDT and CDR2 is YYEEEE in the germline V gene. Trimming at V came to 3 bases and at J to 0 bases, leaving 8 bases not matched to a gene. The CDR3 is 19 residues long. Looking up the rest from reference TRBV5-6 and TRBJ2-3 gives the full variable domain: DAGVTQSPTHLIKTRGQQVTLRCSPKSGHDTVSWYQQALGQGPQFIFQYYEEEERQRGNFPDRFSGHQFPNYSSELNVNALLLGDSALYLCASSSGLAGGISSTDTQYFGPGTRLTVL.